This TCR beta chain was identified in a study of PD-1 blockade in classical Hodgkin lymphoma. Time point described: cycle 4 day 1 (C4D1), after 6 weeks of nivolumab. Relapse after autologous stem cell transplantation occurred in every patient, and brentuximab vedotin exposure varied. Best outcomes ranged across complete response, partial response and progressive disease. General study findings and limits: Patients with an early start, nivolumab under 1 year after ASCT, were excluded. Partial responders and progressors had significantly lower baseline TCR diversity. Healthy donors were reported to have higher baseline TCR diversity than newly diagnosed patients.

Details on this clone: What it binds is unknown.

Generated by immunoSEQ multiplex PCR, the TCRdb table keeps only in-frame clones and is missing some. The table records tens of thousands of clones, about 81% of them present only once. The CDR3 is made up of 13 amino acids. CDR1 and CDR2 from the germline V gene are SGHAT and FQNNGV. V was shortened by 1 base and J by 2 bases, with 6 bases between the two germline ends. This chain uses TRBV11-2 with TRBJ2-7, with D maybe TRBD1 (5 bases). This sequence was found in a human donor with classical Hodgkin lymphoma. The specimen was peripheral blood mononuclear cells (PBMCs), collected before the fourth cycle of nivolumab. In DNA form, the CDR3 reads TGTGCCAGCAGCTTAGGGGGCACCTACGAGCAGTACTTC. Protein: CASSLGGTYEQYF.